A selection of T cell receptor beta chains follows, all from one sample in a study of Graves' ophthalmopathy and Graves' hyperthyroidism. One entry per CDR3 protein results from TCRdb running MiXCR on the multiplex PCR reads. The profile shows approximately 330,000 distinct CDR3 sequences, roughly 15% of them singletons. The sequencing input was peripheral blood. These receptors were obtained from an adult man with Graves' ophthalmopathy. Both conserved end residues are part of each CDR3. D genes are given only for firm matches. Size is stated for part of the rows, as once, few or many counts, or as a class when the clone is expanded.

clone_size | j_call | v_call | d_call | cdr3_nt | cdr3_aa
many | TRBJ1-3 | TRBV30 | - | TGTGCCTGGAGTGACCGACAACTCTCTGGAAACACCATATATTTT | CAWSDRQLSGNTIYF
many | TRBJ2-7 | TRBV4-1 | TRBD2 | TGCGCCAGCAGCAGGATAGCGGGAATTCACTCCTACGAGCAGTACTTC | CASSRIAGIHSYEQYF
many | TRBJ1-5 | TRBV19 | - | TGTGCCAGTAGTGGAGGTAATAGCAATCAGCCCCAGCATTTT | CASSGGNSNQPQHF
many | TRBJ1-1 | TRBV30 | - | TGTGCCTGGAGTGTTATCACTGAAGCTTTCTTT | CAWSVITEAFF
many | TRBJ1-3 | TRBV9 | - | TGTGCCAGCAGCCCCCGCCAGTCCTCTGGAAACACCATATATTTT | CASSPRQSSGNTIYF
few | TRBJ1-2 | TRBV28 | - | TGTGCCAGCAAGACAGGCCACGACTATGGCTACACCTTC | CASKTGHDYGYTF
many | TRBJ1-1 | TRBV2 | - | TGTGCCACCGCCGACGGAGCGGGGACTGAAGCTTTCTTT | CATADGAGTEAFF
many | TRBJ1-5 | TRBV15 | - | TGTGCCACCAGCAGAGTAGGCAGGGGCGCGAGTCAGCCCCAGCATTTT | CATSRVGRGASQPQHF
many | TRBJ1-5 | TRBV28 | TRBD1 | TGTGCCAGCAGACCAGGGGGGGGTAGCGGGAGGCCCCAGCATTTT | CASRPGGGSGRPQHF
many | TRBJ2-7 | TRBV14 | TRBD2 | TGTGCCAGCAGCCAAGATCGGAGGGCTAGCGGGAATAACGAGCAGTACTTC | CASSQDRRASGNNEQYF
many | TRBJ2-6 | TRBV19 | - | TGTGCCAGTAGTATAGGTACTCCCGGGGCCAACGTCCTGACTTTC | CASSIGTPGANVLTF
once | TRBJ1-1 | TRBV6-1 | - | TGTGCTAGCAGTGCGATAGGGGGTACTGAAGCTTTCTTT | CASSAIGGTEAFF
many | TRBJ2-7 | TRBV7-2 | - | TGTGCCAGCAGCTTAGCGGGATTGGGGAACCAGGGCCTCTACGAGCAGTACTTC | CASSLAGLGNQGLYEQYF
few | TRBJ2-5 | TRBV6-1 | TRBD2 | TGTGCCAGCACCGGGGGGGGGACCATAGAGACCCAGTACTTC | CASTGGGTIETQYF
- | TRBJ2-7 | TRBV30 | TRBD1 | TGTGCCTACCTCAGACAGGGGCCCTACGAGCAGTACTTC | CAYLRQGPYEQYF
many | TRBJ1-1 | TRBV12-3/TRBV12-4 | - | TGTGCCAGCAGTTTTGGTCTGAACACTGAAGCTTTCTTT | CASSFGLNTEAFF
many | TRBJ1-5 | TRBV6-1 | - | TGTGCCAGCAGTCCCCTGAATGGAAGGAGCAATCAGCCCCAGCATTTT | CASSPLNGRSNQPQHF
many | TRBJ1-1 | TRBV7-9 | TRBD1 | TGTGCCAGCAGCCAACAGGGGATAAACACTGAAGCTTTCTTT | CASSQQGINTEAFF
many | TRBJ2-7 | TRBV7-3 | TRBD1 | TGTGCCAGCAGCCGACCAGGGGGCGAGCAGTACTTC | CASSRPGGEQYF
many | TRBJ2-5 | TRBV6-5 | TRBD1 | TGTGCCAGCAGTCCCACAGGGGTGGTAGAGACCCAGTACTTC | CASSPTGVVETQYF
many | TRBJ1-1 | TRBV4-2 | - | TGTGCCAGCAGCCATCAGGGCGAGAACACTGAAGCTTTCTTT | CASSHQGENTEAFF
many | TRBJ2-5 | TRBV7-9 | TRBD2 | TGTGCCAGCAGTTCACCCTACGGGACTAGCGGGTATTTAGATGGCCAAGAGACCCAGTACTTC | CASSSPYGTSGYLDGQETQYF
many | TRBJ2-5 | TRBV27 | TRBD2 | TGTGCCAGCAGTTTACGGACTAGCGGCGGGGGGACCCAGTACTTC | CASSLRTSGGGTQYF
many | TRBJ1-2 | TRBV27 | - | TGTGCCAGCAGATACGGAGCCGATCCTGGGTATGGCTACACCTTC | CASRYGADPGYGYTF
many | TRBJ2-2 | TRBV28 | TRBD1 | TGTGCCAGCATCCCGAACAGGGGTTACACCGGGGAGCTGTTTTTT | CASIPNRGYTGELFF
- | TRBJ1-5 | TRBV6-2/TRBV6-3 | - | TGTGCCAGCAACCAACAGGGATCGGCACAGCCCCAGCATTTT | CASNQQGSAQPQHF
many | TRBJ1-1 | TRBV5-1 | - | TGCGCCAGCAGCTCTACAGGGTACACCACTGAAGCTTTCTTT | CASSSTGYTTEAFF
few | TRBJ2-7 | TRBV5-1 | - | TGCGCCAGCAGCTTGACTGGTTCAGGGGTGGACGAGCAGTACTTC | CASSLTGSGVDEQYF
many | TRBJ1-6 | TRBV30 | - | TGTGCCTGGAGTGTACTGGACAGCGAAGCACCCCTCCACTTT | CAWSVLDSEAPLHF
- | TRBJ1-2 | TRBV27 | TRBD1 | TGTGCCAGCAGTTTTATCCGGGACAGGGGGGATGGCTACACCTTC | CASSFIRDRGDGYTF
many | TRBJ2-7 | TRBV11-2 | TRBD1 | TGTGCCAGCAGCCCCCGGGACAGGGGAAATGCCGAGCAGTACTTC | CASSPRDRGNAEQYF
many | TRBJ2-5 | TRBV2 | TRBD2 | TGTGCCAGCAGTGGGGAGGGACGGGAGACCCAGTACTTC | CASSGEGRETQYF
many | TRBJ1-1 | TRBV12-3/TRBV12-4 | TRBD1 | TGTGCCAGCTTCCCCGCCTCCCAGGGGGTGGCTTTCTTT | CASFPASQGVAFF
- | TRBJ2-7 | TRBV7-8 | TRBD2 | TGTGCCAGCAGTACTAGCGGAGGGCCCGCCTACGAGCAGTACTTC | CASSTSGGPAYEQYF
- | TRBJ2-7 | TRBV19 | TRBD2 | TGTGCCACCTCCCGGGGAGGGACCTCCTACGAGCAGTACTTC | CATSRGGTSYEQYF
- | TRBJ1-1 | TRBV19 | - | TGTGCCAGTAGTATAACCAGGTTAGGCACTGAAGCTTTCTTT | CASSITRLGTEAFF
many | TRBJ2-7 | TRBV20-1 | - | TGCAGTGCTAGAGCACTAGGAACCTACGAGCAGTACTTC | CSARALGTYEQYF
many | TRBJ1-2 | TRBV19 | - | TGTGCCAGTTCCAACCCCAACAGGGACTACGTCTATGGCTACACCTTC | CASSNPNRDYVYGYTF
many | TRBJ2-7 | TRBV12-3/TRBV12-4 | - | TGTGCCAGCAGTTTATCGGCCTACGAGCAGTACTTC | CASSLSAYEQYF
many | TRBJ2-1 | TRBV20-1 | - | TGCAGTGCTAAGTTAGCAGGCTATGAGCAGTTCTTC | CSAKLAGYEQFF
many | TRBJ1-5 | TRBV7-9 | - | TGTGCCAGCAGCACTACAGATAGCAATCAGCCCCAGCATTTT | CASSTTDSNQPQHF